The rows below give T cell receptor beta chains drawn from one sample of a study of T-cell reconstitution after alpha-beta-depleted transplantation in children. TCRdb re-called the PCR reads with MiXCR, one entry per CDR3 protein. Found here are roughly 220,000 distinct CDR3 sequences, 12% of them singletons; the top ten hold over 2%. This specimen was PBMCs from the stem cell graft donor, taken from the stem cell graft. Receptors were obtained from a human donor who donated a stem cell graft to a child with acute lymphoblastic leukemia. The CDR3 runs from the conserved cysteine through the conserved F or W. The D gene is left open where the match is weak. The size of a clone is reported for some rows only, either as once, few or many, or as a class for expanded clones.

d_call,v_call,j_call,clone_size,cdr3_aa,cdr3_nt
TRBD1,TRBV5-1,TRBJ2-7,many,CASSLARDSPSYEQYF,TGCGCCAGCAGCTTGGCCCGGGACAGTCCTTCCTACGAGCAGTACTTC
TRBD2,TRBV20-1,TRBJ2-7,.,CSARAGGGNEQYF,TGCAGTGCCAGAGCGGGGGGGGGAAACGAGCAGTACTTC
TRBD2,TRBV3-1,TRBJ2-5,few,CASSQDLAGAGETQYF,TGTGCCAGCAGCCAAGACCTAGCGGGAGCAGGCGAGACCCAGTACTTC
.,TRBV3-1,TRBJ2-1,.,CATSQGVGAPGYNEQFF,TGTGCCACCTCCCAAGGGGTAGGGGCCCCTGGCTACAATGAGCAGTTCTTC
TRBD1,TRBV4-3,TRBJ2-4,.,CASSQEGGTGGNIQYF,TGCGCCAGCAGCCAAGAAGGTGGGACAGGGGGAAACATTCAGTACTTC
TRBD2,TRBV20-1,TRBJ2-3,few,CSAKGRGGGDTQYF,TGCAGTGCCAAAGGGCGGGGGGGCGGAGATACGCAGTATTTT
.,TRBV27,TRBJ2-2,few,CASSILGGELFF,TGTGCCAGCAGTATCCTCGGGGGGGAGCTGTTTTTT
.,TRBV25-1,TRBJ2-7,.,CASSLRAGPYEQYF,TGTGCCAGTTCGCTACGGGCAGGTCCCTACGAGCAGTACTTC
.,TRBV20-1,TRBJ2-4,many,CSAREGPVNIQYF,TGCAGTGCTAGAGAGGGACCGGTAAACATTCAGTACTTC
TRBD1,TRBV6-2/TRBV6-3,TRBJ2-7,many,CASSWTSGQGSREQYF,TGTGCCAGCAGTTGGACTTCGGGACAGGGGTCCCGCGAGCAGTACTTC
TRBD1,TRBV7-9,TRBJ2-5,many,CASSFGGTGETQYF,TGTGCCAGCAGCTTCGGCGGGACAGGGGAGACCCAGTACTTC
.,TRBV20-1,TRBJ2-1,many,CSARSFYFTNPNEQFF,TGCAGTGCCAGAAGCTTCTATTTTACCAACCCTAATGAGCAGTTCTTC
.,TRBV7-9,TRBJ1-1,many,CASSYGGPEAFF,TGTGCCAGCAGCTACGGAGGGCCCGAAGCTTTCTTT
.,TRBV7-8,TRBJ2-4,.,CASSRMIGTRNIQYF,TGTGCCAGCAGCCGGATGATCGGAACCAGGAACATTCAGTACTTC
TRBD1,TRBV14,TRBJ1-1,few,CASSQITGGTEAFF,TGTGCCAGCAGCCAAATTACAGGGGGGACTGAAGCTTTCTTT
.,TRBV12-3/TRBV12-4,TRBJ2-2,many,CASSLTSDSEELFF,TGTGCCAGCAGCCTTACTTCGGACAGTGAGGAGCTGTTTTTT
.,TRBV12-3/TRBV12-4,TRBJ1-1,.,CASTLVPTEAFF,TGTGCCAGCACCTTAGTTCCGACGGAGGCTTTCTTT
TRBD1,TRBV9,TRBJ2-1,many,CASSVGGQGANEQFF,TGTGCCAGCAGCGTAGGTGGGCAGGGGGCGAATGAGCAGTTCTTC
TRBD2,TRBV28,TRBJ2-5,.,CASTSPGGAGETQYF,TGTGCCAGCACCTCCCCCGGGGGGGCCGGAGAGACCCAGTACTTC
TRBD1,TRBV7-8,TRBJ1-5,few,CASSRSGTGIQPQHF,TGTGCCAGCAGCCGTTCCGGGACAGGGATTCAGCCCCAGCATTTT
.,TRBV11-2,TRBJ2-7,.,CASSLEGRASEQYF,TGTGCCAGCAGCTTAGAGGGCAGGGCGAGCGAGCAGTACTTC
TRBD2,TRBV12-3/TRBV12-4,TRBJ2-5,many,CASSSSGRAGGTQYF,TGTGCCAGCAGTTCCAGCGGGAGGGCCGGAGGGACCCAGTACTTC